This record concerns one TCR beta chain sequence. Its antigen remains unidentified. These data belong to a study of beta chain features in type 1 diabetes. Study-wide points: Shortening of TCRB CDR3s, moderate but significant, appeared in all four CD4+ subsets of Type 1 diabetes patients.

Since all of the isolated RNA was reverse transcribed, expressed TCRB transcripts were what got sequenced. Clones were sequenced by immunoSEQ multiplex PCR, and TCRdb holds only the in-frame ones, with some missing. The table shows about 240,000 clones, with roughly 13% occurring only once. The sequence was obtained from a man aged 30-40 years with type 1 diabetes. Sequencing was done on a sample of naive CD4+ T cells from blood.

The CDR3 reads CASTPRGGKNIQYF. The CDR3 nucleotides read TGTGCCAGCACCCCAAGAGGGGGCAAAAACATTCAGTACTTC. V is TRBV11-2 and J is TRBJ2-4; possibly TRBD1 for D (6 bases). Trimming cost V 7 bases and J 3 bases, with 13 bases left between them. Germline values: CDR1 SGHAT, CDR2 FQNNGV. The CDR3 has 14 residues.